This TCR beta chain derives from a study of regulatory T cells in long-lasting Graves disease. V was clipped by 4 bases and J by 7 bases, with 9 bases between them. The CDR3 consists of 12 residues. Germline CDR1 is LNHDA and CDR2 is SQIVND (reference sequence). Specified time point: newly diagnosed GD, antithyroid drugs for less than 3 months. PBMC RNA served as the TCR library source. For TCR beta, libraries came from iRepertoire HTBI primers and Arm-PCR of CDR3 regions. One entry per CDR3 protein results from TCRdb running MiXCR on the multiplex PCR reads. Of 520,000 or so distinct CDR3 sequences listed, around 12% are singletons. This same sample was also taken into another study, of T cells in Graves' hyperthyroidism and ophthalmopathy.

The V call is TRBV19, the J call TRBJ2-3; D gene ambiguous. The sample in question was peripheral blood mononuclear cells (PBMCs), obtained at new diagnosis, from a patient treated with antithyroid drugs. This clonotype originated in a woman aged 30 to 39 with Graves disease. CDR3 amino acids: CASSTPTNTQYF. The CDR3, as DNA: TGTGCCAGTAGTACTCCTACAAATACGCAGTATTTT.